One and the same sample provided the 28 T cell receptor beta chains below, sequenced in a study of T cell responses to AZD1222 COVID-19 vaccine. Some clones are missing from TCRdb's copy, which holds only in-frame ones; the method was immunoSEQ multiplex PCR. In the table there are 90,000 to 130,000 clones, about nine tenths of which are singletons. The sequences come from peripheral blood, collected on day 0 of AZD1222 vaccination. These receptors were obtained from an adult in good health.

The chain couples TRBV28 to TRBJ1-4; TRBD1 matches at 8 bases. Germline V gene sequence: CDR1 MDHEN, CDR2 SYDVKM. This CDR3 contains 17 residues. V shed 4 bases and J 1 base; nucleotides not matched to a gene: 8. CDR3 nucleotide sequence: TGTGCCAGCAGTTCCCAGACCAGGGGGCAAACTAATGAAAAACTGTTTTTT. Protein: CASSSQTRGQTNEKLFF.

This sequence joins TRBV6-5 and TRBJ1-1; tentatively, D is TRBD1 (5 bases). V was cut by 2 bases and J by 6 bases, with 10 bases left in between. Germline lookup yields CDR1 MNHEY and CDR2 SVGAGI. The CDR3 sequence is 13 residues long. CDR3 nucleotide sequence: TGTGCCAGCAGTTACGATGGGGCAGCTGAAGCTTTCTTT. Its translation is CASSYDGAAEAFF.

The V call is TRBV25-1, the J call TRBJ2-7; 9 bases line up with TRBD1. Germline CDR1 MGHDK, CDR2 SYGVNS. The ends lost 6 bases at V and 7 bases at J; junction bases unmatched: 10. The CDR3 has 14 residues. CDR3 residues: CASSYRDRVEEQYF. CDR3 DNA: TGTGCCAGCAGCTACCGGGACAGGGTGGAAGAGCAGTACTTC.

The chain joins TRBV6-2 or TRBV6-3 to TRBJ2-7, with D uncertain. The V end was cut by 2 bases, the J end by 3 bases, with 8 bases between. This CDR3 region has 13 residues. The germline V gene has CDR1 MNHEY and CDR2 SVGEGT. In DNA form, the CDR3 reads TGTGCCAGCAGTTACGGCAGCGTCTACGAGCAGTACTTC. Translation gives CASSYGSVYEQYF.

The chain is built from TRBV19 and TRBJ1-1; D perhaps matches TRBD1 (5 bases). From germline, CDR1 is LNHDA and CDR2 SQIVND (reference sequence). CDR3 size: 12 residues. Trimming pared 5 bases from V and 11 bases from J, leaving 15 bases between. In nucleotides, the CDR3 is TGTGCCAGTAGTTCCCAGGGATGGTTTGCTTTCTTT. Translated, it gives CASSSQGWFAFF.

The rearrangement links TRBV5-1 to TRBJ1-5; D ambiguous. V was pared by 1 base and J by 2 bases, with 10 bases between. From germline, CDR1 is SGHRS and CDR2 YFSETQ. The CDR3 consists of 15 residues. Here the CDR3 DNA reads TGCGCCAGCAGCTTGATTCCCGATCGCAATCAGCCCCAGCATTTT. As protein: CASSLIPDRNQPQHF.

The V call is TRBV11-3, the J call TRBJ2-7; 10 bases agree with TRBD2. Germline V lookup: CDR1 SGHNT, CDR2 YENEEA. This CDR3 is 17 amino acids long. V gave up 3 bases and J gave up 3 bases; unmatched junction bases: 11. In DNA, the CDR3 is TGTGCCAGCAGCTTCTTTTTCTGGACTAGCGGCAACTACGAGCAGTACTTC. It specifies CASSFFFWTSGNYEQYF.

The J gene is TRBJ2-1, the V gene TRBV30, with D maybe TRBD2 (7 bases). The germline V and J ends were trimmed by 0 bases and 0 bases, with 12 bases remaining between them. Germline V lookup: CDR1 GTSNPN, CDR2 SVGIG (reference sequence). CDR3 length: 16 residues. The CDR3 protein is CAWSVGGGYSYNEQFF. Written as DNA, the CDR3 is TGTGCCTGGAGTGTAGGGGGGGGGTACTCCTACAATGAGCAGTTCTTC. Full variable domain (outside the CDR3, taken from reference TRBV30 and TRBJ2-1): SQTIHQWPATLVQPVGSPLSLECTVEGTSNPNLYWYRQAAGRGLQLLFYSVGIGQISSEVPQNLSASRPQDRQFILSSKKLLLSDSGFYLCAWSVGGGYSYNEQFFGPGTRLTVL.

This chain connects TRBV21-1 to TRBJ2-3; the D call of TRBD2 is as the table states it, not checked on the DNA. TRBV21-1 constitutes a pseudogene. The CDR3 is made up of 18 amino acids. The DNA of the CDR3 is TGTGCCAGCAGCCGGAAGACTAGCGGGAGGTTTGGGACAGATACGCAGTATTTT. Translation gives CASSRKTSGRFGTDTQYF.

The V and J genes are TRBV6-5 and TRBJ2-1, with a tentative D call TRBD1 (5 bases). V was cut by 7 bases and J by 1 base, with 14 bases left in between. The CDR3 spans 15 residues. Looked up from germline, CDR1 is MNHEY and CDR2 is SVGAGI. The CDR3 sequence is CASKTDIYSYNEQFF. In DNA form, the CDR3 reads TGTGCCAGCAAGACAGACATTTATTCCTACAATGAGCAGTTCTTC.

The rearrangement links TRBV29-1 to TRBJ1-4; the D gene is possibly TRBD1 (6 bases). This CDR3 contains 12 residues. From germline, CDR1 is SQVTM and CDR2 ANQGSEA. With 6 bases removed from V and 5 bases from J, the gap between germline ends came to 10 bases. CDR3 loop: CSVAQGNEKLFF. In DNA, the CDR3 is TGCAGCGTGGCTCAGGGGAATGAAAAACTGTTTTTT.

The chain is built from TRBV24-1 and TRBJ2-1, with D possibly TRBD2 on 6 matching bases. Germline CDR1 is KGHDR and CDR2 is SFDVKD. The germline V and J ends were trimmed by 10 bases and 5 bases, with 14 bases remaining between them. The CDR3 sequence is 13 residues long. CDR3 bases: TGTGCCACGGGTTACAGACTAGACAATGAGCAGTTCTTC. Protein product: CATGYRLDNEQFF.

V and J are TRBV5-8 and TRBJ2-5; 9 bases are a match to TRBD2. The V segment lost 2 bases and the J segment 5 bases; nucleotides outside the gene matches: 7. CDR1 is SGHTS, CDR2 YDEGEE, per germline. The CDR3 has 15 residues. The CDR3 DNA follows: TGTGCCAGCAGCTTCGGACTAGCGAGTAGTGAGACCCAGTACTTC. Protein product: CASSFGLASSETQYF.

This chain joins TRBV6-5 and TRBJ1-2; weak D call: TRBD1 (6 bases). The CDR3 sequence is 12 residues long. Trimming stripped 7 bases from V and 7 bases from J, with 13 bases between. Germline V CDR1 and CDR2: MNHEY, SVGAGI. The CDR3 spells CASTLGAGGYTF. In DNA form, the CDR3 reads TGTGCCAGCACTTTGGGGGCCGGTGGCTACACCTTC.

The rearrangement joins TRBV24-1 to TRBJ2-1, with TRBD2 as a possible D gene (5 bases). There are 16 residues in the CDR3. Germline loops: CDR1 KGHDR, CDR2 SFDVKD. Trimming stripped 4 bases from V and 4 bases from J, with 16 bases between. CDR3 loop: CATSDSRAAGYNEQFF. The CDR3 region has the DNA TGTGCCACCAGTGACTCCCGGGCGGCGGGTTACAATGAGCAGTTCTTC.

V gene TRBV18 combines with J gene TRBJ1-5, with no clear D. The germline V gene has CDR1 KGHSH and CDR2 LQKENI. This CDR3 has 15 amino acids. V was pared by 5 bases and J by 2 bases, with 13 bases between. The CDR3 coding sequence is TGTGCCAGCTCAGGCGCTGGGTTTGGCAATCAGCCCCAGCATTTT. Translated, it gives CASSGAGFGNQPQHF.

This clone has just a few counts. The V call is TRBV5-1, the J call TRBJ1-5; TRBD1 might be the D (5 bases). The CDR3 extends over 13 amino acids. V was clipped by 0 bases and J by 10 bases, with 11 bases between them. Germline CDR1 reads SGHRS; CDR2 reads YFSETQ. CDR3 in DNA: TGCGCCAGCAGCTTGGACGGCCAGGGCCCCCAGCATTTT. It codes for CASSLDGQGPQHF.

The chain employs TRBV18 and TRBJ1-3; D unclear. CDR1 and CDR2 (germline): KGHSH, LQKENI. The ends were cut back, 0 bases at V and 0 bases at J, with 6 bases in the middle. CDR3 length: 15 amino acids. The CDR3 spells CASSPPGSSGNTIYF. The CDR3 nucleotides read TGTGCCAGCTCACCACCGGGGAGCTCTGGAAACACCATATATTTT.

The chain is built from TRBV5-1 and TRBJ1-4; the match to TRBD1 covers 9 bases. This CDR3 spans 16 amino acids. Germline-derived CDR1 and CDR2 are SGHRS and YFSETQ. J was trimmed by 11 bases and V by 1 base; bases with no gene match: 12. CDR3 sequence: CASSLRSGQGIEKLFF. The CDR3 DNA sequence: TGCGCCAGCAGCTTGCGATCGGGACAGGGTATAGAGAAACTGTTTTTT.

The CDR3 region has the DNA TGTGCCAGCAGCCAAGTGAGGGTCAACCCGGTAGCCAAAAACATTCAGTACTTC. Translating it yields CASSQVRVNPVAKNIQYF. The V gene is TRBV3-1 (or the pseudogene TRBV3-2), the J gene TRBJ2-4, with a tentative D call TRBD2 (5 bases). The ends were cut back, 1 base at V and 0 bases at J, with 16 bases in the middle. Germline values: CDR1 LGHDT, CDR2 YNNKEL (reference sequence). CDR3 length: 18 amino acids.

V usage is TRBV29-1 and J usage is TRBJ2-1; 13 bases match TRBD2. The V and J ends lost 1 base and 5 bases, in that order; junction bases with no gene match: 2. The CDR3 sequence is 15 residues long. Germline V gives CDR1 SQVTM, CDR2 ANQGSEA. CDR3: CSVEGTSGRNNEQFF. DNA of the CDR3: TGCAGCGTTGAAGGGACTAGCGGGAGAAACAATGAGCAGTTCTTC.

The chain links TRBV19 to TRBJ2-3, with D possibly matching TRBD2 (5 bases). V was clipped by 3 bases and J by 2 bases, with 15 bases between them. Germline CDR1 is LNHDA and CDR2 is SQIVND (reference sequence). The CDR3 runs 16 residues. Written as DNA, the CDR3 is TGTGCCAGTAGTATCGGCCAGCGGCCATACACAGATACGCAGTATTTT. This sequence encodes CASSIGQRPYTDTQYF.

This chain joins TRBV7-9 and TRBJ2-2; no reliable D call. Germline values: CDR1 SEHNR, CDR2 FQNEAQ (reference sequence). V lost 0 bases, J lost 3 bases, and 5 bases lay in between. The length of the CDR3 is 14 residues. Here the CDR3 DNA reads TGTGCCAGCAGCTTAGCAAGGGACACCGGGGAGCTGTTTTTT. Encoded protein: CASSLARDTGELFF.

This chain connects TRBV19 to TRBJ2-7, with 14 nucleotides matching TRBD2. With V trimmed by 5 bases and J by 7 bases, 10 bases remained unmatched. Germline V gene data show CDR1 as LNHDA and CDR2 as SQIVND (reference sequence). The CDR3 length is 16 residues. CDR3 nucleotide sequence: TGTGCCAGTAGTCTCGGGGGACTAGCGGGAGTTTGGGAGCAGTACTTC. As protein: CASSLGGLAGVWEQYF.

This chain links TRBV7-2 with TRBJ2-5, with TRBD1 as a possible D gene (6 bases). The CDR3 runs 13 residues. Germline CDR1 and CDR2: SGHTA and FQGNSA. Trimming took off 6 bases at V and 5 bases at J, with 13 bases between the two ends. CDR3 protein: CASRRTVGETQYF. CDR3 DNA sequence: TGTGCCAGCAGGCGGACAGTGGGGGAGACCCAGTACTTC.

This clone was detected only once. This chain joins TRBV9 and TRBJ1-1, with 7 bases that match TRBD1. The CDR3 is 16 amino acids. The V gene's germline CDR1 is SGDLS and CDR2 YYNGEE. J gave up 0 bases and V 4 bases, and 9 bases lay outside the gene matches. This chain's CDR3 is CASSYRGGEMNTEAFF. The CDR3 nucleotides are TGTGCCAGCAGCTACAGGGGAGGAGAGATGAACACTGAAGCTTTCTTT.

This chain links TRBV29-1 with TRBJ1-5; no firm D call. The CDR3 loop spans 12 amino acids. The V and J ends lost 5 bases and 3 bases respectively, with 8 bases between them. The germline V gene encodes CDR1 SQVTM and CDR2 ANQGSEA. CDR3 bases: TGCAGCGTTTTAGTGCCCAATCAGCCCCAGCATTTT. Translating gives CSVLVPNQPQHF.

The table lists this clone with a few counts. The V gene is TRBV24-1, the J gene TRBJ2-7; 7 bases map to TRBD1. The CDR3 covers 14 residues. Trimming at V came to 3 bases and at J to 5 bases, leaving 6 bases not matched to a gene. Germline V CDR1 and CDR2: KGHDR, SFDVKD. CDR3 sequence (DNA): TGTGCCACCAGTGATCCACAGGGGAGTGACGAGCAGTACTTC. Protein product: CATSDPQGSDEQYF.